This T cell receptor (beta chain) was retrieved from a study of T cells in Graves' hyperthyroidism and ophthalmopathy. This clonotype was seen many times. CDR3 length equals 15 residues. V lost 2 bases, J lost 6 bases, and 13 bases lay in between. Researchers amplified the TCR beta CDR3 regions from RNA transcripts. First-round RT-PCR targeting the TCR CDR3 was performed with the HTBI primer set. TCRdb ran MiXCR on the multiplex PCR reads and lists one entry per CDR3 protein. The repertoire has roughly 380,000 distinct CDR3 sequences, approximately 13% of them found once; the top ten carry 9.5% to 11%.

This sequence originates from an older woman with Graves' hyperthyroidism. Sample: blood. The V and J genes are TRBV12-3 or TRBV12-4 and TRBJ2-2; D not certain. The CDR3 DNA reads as TGTGCCAGCAGTTTACCCCGTTTAAGGCCCGGGGAGCTGTTTTTT. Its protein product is CASSLPRLRPGELFF.